This T cell receptor (beta chain) emerged from a study of T cell responses to AZD1222 COVID-19 vaccine. Assay: immunoSEQ multiplex PCR; the TCRdb copy retains only in-frame clones and omits some. Found here are some 170,000 clones, approximately 90% of them singletons; the top ten hold 2% to 3%. Overall study findings and caveats: Spike-specific TCR breadth and depth rose after two AZD1222 doses.

CDR1 is SGHRS, CDR2 YFSETQ, per germline. The CDR3 is 14 residues long. Trimming cost V 1 base and J 3 bases; bases outside gene matches: 3. Concerning this clone: Antigen: not known. This sample also contains other DNA sequences that code for the same CDR3.

The sequencing here drew on peripheral blood, taken on day 0 of AZD1222 vaccination. This clonotype was obtained from an adult in good health. The chain uses TRBV5-1 and TRBJ2-7, with TRBD1 identical over 8 bases. The CDR3 nucleotides are TGCGCCAGCAGCTTGTGGGACAGGAGCTACGAGCAGTACTTC. Its translation: CASSLWDRSYEQYF.